Below, 14 T cell receptor beta chains from the same sample are listed, as sequenced in a study of blood T cell repertoires in COVID-19. TCRdb keeps only in-frame clones here, not all; method: immunoSEQ multiplex PCR. The sample consists of about 500,000 clones, approximately 92% of them appearing once. Sequenced: peripheral blood. The receptors stem from a man aged 18 to 35 with COVID-19, enrolled during active disease.

This chain uses TRBV11-2 with TRBJ2-7, with D perhaps matching TRBD2 (5 bases). Trimming cost V 5 bases and J 3 bases, with 23 bases left between them. Germline V gives CDR1 SGHAT, CDR2 FQNNGV. The CDR3 runs 17 residues. CDR3 nucleotide sequence: TGTGCCAGCAGCCCTTTCCGCGTACCGGACTTCATCTACGAGCAGTACTTC. Protein sequence: CASSPFRVPDFIYEQYF.

This chain connects TRBV3-1 (or the pseudogene TRBV3-2) to TRBJ2-2, with D unclear. CDR1 is LGHDT, CDR2 YNNKEL, per germline (reference sequence). CDR3 size: 14 residues. V was clipped by 4 bases and J by 3 bases, with 9 bases between them. DNA for the CDR3: TGTGCCAGCAGCCTTGCGGCTTACACCGGGGAGCTGTTTTTT. Its protein product is CASSLAAYTGELFF.

Here the CDR3 reads CASSHSRTGEDIQYF. CDR3 DNA: TGTGCCAGCAGCCACAGCAGAACAGGAGAGGACATTCAGTACTTC. This chain links TRBV7-9 with TRBJ2-4, with D possibly matching TRBD1 (5 bases). Germline V CDR1 and CDR2: SEHNR, FQNEAQ (reference sequence). Trimming removed 5 bases from V and 8 bases from J, with 19 bases in between. The CDR3 is made up of 15 amino acids.

The V gene is TRBV6-6, the J gene TRBJ1-1, with D unresolved. The CDR3 contains 15 residues. The V and J ends lost 0 bases and 2 bases respectively, with 10 bases between them. Germline assignment: CDR1 MNHNY and CDR2 SVGAGI (reference sequence). CDR3 region: CASSYSQLPNTEAFF. The CDR3 DNA reads TGTGCCAGCAGTTACTCTCAGTTACCTAACACTGAAGCTTTCTTT.

The chain carries TRBV5-1 and TRBJ2-1; TRBD2 aligns across 8 bases. Trimming at V came to 0 bases and at J to 2 bases, leaving 7 bases not matched to a gene. This CDR3 spans 17 amino acids. From germline, CDR1 is SGHRS and CDR2 YFSETQ. Written as DNA, the CDR3 is TGCGCCAGCAGCTTGGCCGGTCGAGCGGGGGCCTACAATGAGCAGTTCTTC. Translating it yields CASSLAGRAGAYNEQFF.

The V gene is TRBV19, the J gene TRBJ2-3; D perhaps matches TRBD1 (6 bases). Germline V gene data show CDR1 as LNHDA and CDR2 as SQIVND (reference sequence). This CDR3 is 14 amino acids long. V lost 5 bases, J lost 2 bases, and 11 bases lay in between. The CDR3 sequence: CASSVGDTTDTQYF. CDR3 nucleotides: TGTGCCAGTAGTGTGGGGGACACCACAGATACGCAGTATTTT.

The rearrangement joins TRBV19 to TRBJ1-6; D call uncertain. From germline, CDR1 is LNHDA and CDR2 SQIVND (reference sequence). This CDR3 is 13 amino acids long. With 7 bases removed from V and 8 bases from J, the gap between germline ends came to 12 bases. This chain's CDR3 is CASTSGDYSPLHF. The CDR3 bases are TGTGCCAGTACCAGCGGGGATTATTCACCCCTCCACTTT.

The CDR3 reads CASSLLPGIRNNEQFF. DNA for the CDR3: TGTGCCAGCAGCTTACTTCCAGGGATAAGGAACAATGAGCAGTTCTTC. The chain couples TRBV7-2 to TRBJ2-1; a weak D match, TRBD1 (5 bases). The CDR3 covers 16 residues. Trimming shortened V by 2 bases and J by 5 bases, and 16 bases separated the two germline ends. CDR1 and CDR2 from the germline V gene are SGHTA and FQGNSA.

The chain carries TRBV11-2 and TRBJ2-7; TRBD1 aligns across 7 bases. This CDR3 has 18 residues. CDR1 and CDR2 from the germline V gene are SGHAT and FQNNGV. The V gene end was trimmed by 0 bases and the J gene end by 2 bases; junction bases not matched to a gene: 13. The CDR3 DNA is TGTGCCAGCAGCTTAGATCGGTTTAAGGGACAGAAAGCCTACGAGCAGTACTTC. It yields the protein CASSLDRFKGQKAYEQYF.

The chain uses TRBV18 and TRBJ2-3; 7 positions match TRBD2. Germline V gene sequence: CDR1 KGHSH, CDR2 LQKENI. The trim removed 6 bases at V and 6 bases at J, leaving 12 bases unmatched. The CDR3 is 15 residues long. CDR3 amino acids: CASSSRTGGSDTQYF. In nucleotides, the CDR3 is TGTGCCAGCTCTTCGCGTACGGGGGGATCGGATACGCAGTATTTT.

Note on this clone: Its ends do not fully match the called genes, so a read error is possible. The rearrangement joins TRBV6-5 to TRBJ2-3; 7 bases agree with TRBD2. The germline CDR1 and CDR2 sequences are MNHEY and SVGAGI. The CDR3 runs 15 residues. The CDR3 coding sequence is TGTGCCAGCAGTGACTCCAGCGGGAATACAGATACGCAGTATTTT. The encoded protein is CASSDSSGNTDTQYF.

The chain links TRBV19 to TRBJ1-5; D remains ambiguous. The CDR3 runs 14 residues. CDR1 and CDR2 from the germline V gene are LNHDA and SQIVND (reference sequence). The V gene lost 7 bases and the J gene lost 6 bases, with 16 bases spanning the gap. The CDR3 here is CASTRGEGGQPQHF. The DNA of the CDR3 is TGTGCCAGTACCCGTGGGGAGGGCGGTCAGCCCCAGCATTTT.

The chain links TRBV2 to TRBJ1-5, with D possibly being TRBD1 (5 bases). Trimming took off 7 bases at V and 3 bases at J, with 10 bases between the two ends. CDR3 length: 13 amino acids. Germline CDR1 SNHLY, CDR2 FYNNEI. The CDR3 sequence is CASMGGFNQPQHF. Here the CDR3 DNA reads TGTGCCAGCATGGGGGGTTTCAATCAGCCCCAGCATTTT.

This clone was observed a few times. The V call is TRBV3-1 (or the pseudogene TRBV3-2), the J call TRBJ1-6; D remains unclear. CDR3 length: 14 amino acids. Germline CDR1 LGHDT, CDR2 YNNKEL (reference sequence). V was shortened by 4 bases and J by 10 bases, with 14 bases between the two germline ends. CDR3 in DNA: TGTGCCAGCAGCCGGGCGGAGGGAGGATCACCCCTCCACTTT. Protein product: CASSRAEGGSPLHF.